This entry is about one T cell receptor (beta chain). Its antigen is not identified. The record originates from a study of T cells in Graves' hyperthyroidism and ophthalmopathy. Study outcomes and limitations: Researchers found most expanded thyroid clonotypes above 0.001 in blood as well.

RNA transcripts gave rise to amplified TCR beta CDR3 regions. A first-round RT-PCR of the TCR CDR3 used the HTBI primer set. TCRdb redid the calling of the multiplex PCR reads with MiXCR, one entry per CDR3 protein. This sample yields more than 350,000 distinct CDR3 sequences, of which more than 14% are seen a single time; roughly a fifth belongs to the top ten. The source is a woman aged 25 to 45 with Graves' ophthalmopathy. The sequenced sample was blood.

The CDR3 nucleotides are TGTGCCAGCAGTGCCCCGACAGGAACCGTTCAAGAGACCCAGTACTTC. Protein: CASSAPTGTVQETQYF. V gene TRBV6-1 combines with J gene TRBJ2-5; TRBD1 is a possible D gene (6 bases). This CDR3 is 16 amino acids long. The V end was cut by 4 bases, the J end by 2 bases, with 17 bases between. Germline-derived CDR1 and CDR2 are MNHNS and SASEGT.